The entry that follows covers one TCR beta chain sequence. This clonotype was seen more than once but under ten times. Its antigen is unknown. No base qualities exist here, and no much larger clone lies one base off it. The library was generated by 5' RACE. Sequencing took place on an Illumina MiSeq. TCRdb redid the processing of the public reads, applying fastp at Q25 and MiXCR, and retained in-frame beta chains. A single entry per CDR3 protein holds the most common genes and DNA from its merged rows. The table for this sample lists over 95,000 distinct CDR3 sequences; 15% to 20% of them were counted only once. The ten largest clonotypes hold around 6.5% of the sample. CDR1 and CDR2 are drawn from the germline V gene (reference sequence): LNHDA, SQIVND. The CDR3 starts with the cysteine, ends with the phenylalanine, and has 13 residues. Only CDR3 DNA is held: 39 bases, read in frame from base 1. V and J are truncated by 1 base and 8 bases respectively, leaving an intervening sequence of 9 bases.

The source of the sample is a study of T cells of healthy individuals (dated by TCRdb to the late 2010s). This TCR was recovered from a human donor in good health. This receptor chain uses TRBV19 and TRBJ1-5; the D gene is not confidently resolved. The nucleotides are TGTGCCAGTAGTATAGGAGGGTTGAAGCCCCAGCATTTT. This sequence encodes CASSIGGLKPQHF.